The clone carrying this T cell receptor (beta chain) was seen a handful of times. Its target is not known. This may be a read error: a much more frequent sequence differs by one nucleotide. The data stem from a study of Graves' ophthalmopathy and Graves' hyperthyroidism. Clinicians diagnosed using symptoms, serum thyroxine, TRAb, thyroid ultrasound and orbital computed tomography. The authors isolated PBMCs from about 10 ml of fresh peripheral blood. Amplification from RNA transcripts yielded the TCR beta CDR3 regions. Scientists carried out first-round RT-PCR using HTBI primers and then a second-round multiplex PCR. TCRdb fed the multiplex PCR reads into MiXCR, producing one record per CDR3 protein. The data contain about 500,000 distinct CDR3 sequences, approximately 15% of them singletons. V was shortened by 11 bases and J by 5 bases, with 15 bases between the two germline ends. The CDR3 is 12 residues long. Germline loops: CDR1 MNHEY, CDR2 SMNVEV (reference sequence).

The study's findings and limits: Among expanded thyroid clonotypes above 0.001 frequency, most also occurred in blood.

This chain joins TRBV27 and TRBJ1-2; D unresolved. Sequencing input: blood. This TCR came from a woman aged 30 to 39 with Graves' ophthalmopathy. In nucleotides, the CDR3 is TGTGCCGCCACGGACGGAGTGTATGGCTACACCTTC. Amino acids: CAATDGVYGYTF.